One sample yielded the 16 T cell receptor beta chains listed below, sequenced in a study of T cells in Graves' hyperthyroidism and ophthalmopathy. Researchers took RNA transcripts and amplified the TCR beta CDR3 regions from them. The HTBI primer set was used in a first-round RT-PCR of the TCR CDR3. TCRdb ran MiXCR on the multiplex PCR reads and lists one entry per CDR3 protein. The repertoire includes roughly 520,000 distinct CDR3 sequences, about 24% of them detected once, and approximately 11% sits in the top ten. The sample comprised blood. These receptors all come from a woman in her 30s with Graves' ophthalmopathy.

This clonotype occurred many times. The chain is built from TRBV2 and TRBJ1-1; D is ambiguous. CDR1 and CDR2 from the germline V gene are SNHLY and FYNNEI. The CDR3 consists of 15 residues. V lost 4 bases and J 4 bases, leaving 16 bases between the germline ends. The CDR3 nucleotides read TGTGCCAGCAGTGTAGGAGGGAGAGAGCTCACTGAAGCTTTCTTT. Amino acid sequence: CASSVGGRELTEAFF.

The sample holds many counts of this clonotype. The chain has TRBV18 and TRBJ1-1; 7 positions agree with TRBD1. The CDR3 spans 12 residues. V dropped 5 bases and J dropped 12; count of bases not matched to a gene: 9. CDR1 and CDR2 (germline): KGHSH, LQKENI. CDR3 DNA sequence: TGTGCCAGCTCAGGGACAGCCCACGATTCTTTCTTT. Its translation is CASSGTAHDSFF.

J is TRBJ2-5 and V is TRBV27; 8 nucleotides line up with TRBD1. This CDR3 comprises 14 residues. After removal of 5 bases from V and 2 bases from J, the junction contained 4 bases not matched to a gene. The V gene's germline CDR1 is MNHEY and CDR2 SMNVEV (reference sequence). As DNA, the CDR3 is TGTGCCAGCAGTATCAACAGGGGGCAAGAGACCCAGTACTTC. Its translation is CASSINRGQETQYF.

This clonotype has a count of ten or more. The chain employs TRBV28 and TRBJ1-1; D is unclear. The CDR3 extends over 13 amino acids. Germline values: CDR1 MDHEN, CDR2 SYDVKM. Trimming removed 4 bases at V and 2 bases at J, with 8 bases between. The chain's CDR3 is CASSSADNTEAFF. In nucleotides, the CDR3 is TGTGCCAGCAGTTCGGCAGATAACACTGAAGCTTTCTTT. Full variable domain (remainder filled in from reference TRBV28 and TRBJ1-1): DVKVTQSSRYLVKRTGEKVFLECVQDMDHENMFWYRQDPGLGLRLIYFSYDVKMKEKGDIPEGYSVSREKKERFSLILESASTNQTSMYLCASSSADNTEAFFGQGTRLTVV.

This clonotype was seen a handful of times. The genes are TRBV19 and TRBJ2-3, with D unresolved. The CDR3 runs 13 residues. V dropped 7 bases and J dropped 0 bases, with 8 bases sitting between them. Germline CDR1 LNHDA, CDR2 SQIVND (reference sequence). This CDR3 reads CASTTTSTDTQYF. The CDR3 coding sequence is TGTGCCAGTACCACAACTAGCACAGATACGCAGTATTTT. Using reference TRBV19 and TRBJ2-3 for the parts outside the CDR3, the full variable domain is DGGITQSPKYLFRKEGQNVTLSCEQNLNHDAMYWYRQDPGQGLRLIYYSQIVNDFQKGDIAEGYSVSREKKESFPLTVTSAQKNPTAFYLCASTTTSTDTQYFGPGTRLTVL.

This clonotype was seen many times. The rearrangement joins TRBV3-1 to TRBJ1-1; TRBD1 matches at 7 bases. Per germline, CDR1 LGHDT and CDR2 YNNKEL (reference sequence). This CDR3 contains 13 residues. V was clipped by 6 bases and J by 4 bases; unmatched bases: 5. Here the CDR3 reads CASRQPGGTEAFF. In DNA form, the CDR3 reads TGTGCCAGCAGACAACCAGGGGGCACTGAAGCTTTCTTT.

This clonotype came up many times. DNA for the CDR3: TGTGCCAGCAGTAAAGATCCCGGAAACTTTCCTGAAGCTTTCTTT. This encodes CASSKDPGNFPEAFF. This chain uses TRBV6-1 with TRBJ1-1; no firm D call. The CDR3 is 15 amino acids. Germline V gene lookup returns CDR1 MNHNS and CDR2 SASEGT. Trimming removed 5 bases from V and 6 bases from J, with 19 bases in between.

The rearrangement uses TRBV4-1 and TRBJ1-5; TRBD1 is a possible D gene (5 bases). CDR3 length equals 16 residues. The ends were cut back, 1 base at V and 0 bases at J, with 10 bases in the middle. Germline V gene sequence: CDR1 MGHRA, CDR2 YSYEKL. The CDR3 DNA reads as TGCGCCAGCAGCCAAGTCCGGGGGGATAGCAATCAGCCCCAGCATTTT. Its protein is CASSQVRGDSNQPQHF.

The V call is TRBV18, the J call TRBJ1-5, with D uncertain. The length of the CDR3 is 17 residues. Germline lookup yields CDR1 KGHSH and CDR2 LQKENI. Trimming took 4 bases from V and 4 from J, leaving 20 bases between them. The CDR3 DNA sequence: TGTGCCAGCTCACTAGAGACCGCGTTAATGCAAAATCAGCCCCAGCATTTT. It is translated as CASSLETALMQNQPQHF.

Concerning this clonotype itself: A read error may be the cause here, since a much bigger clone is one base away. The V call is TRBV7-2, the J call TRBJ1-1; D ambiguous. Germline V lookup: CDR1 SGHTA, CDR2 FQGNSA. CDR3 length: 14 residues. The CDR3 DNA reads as TGTGCCCGCAGCTCAGCGGGCCCCTGGGCTGAAGCTTTCTTT. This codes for CARSSAGPWAEAFF.

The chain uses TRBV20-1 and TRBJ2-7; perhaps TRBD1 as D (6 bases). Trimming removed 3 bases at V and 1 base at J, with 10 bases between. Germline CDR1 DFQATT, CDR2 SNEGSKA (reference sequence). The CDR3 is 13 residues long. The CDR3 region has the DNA TGCAGTGCTAGCAACAGGGCGTCCTACGAGCAGTACTTC. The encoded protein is CSASNRASYEQYF.

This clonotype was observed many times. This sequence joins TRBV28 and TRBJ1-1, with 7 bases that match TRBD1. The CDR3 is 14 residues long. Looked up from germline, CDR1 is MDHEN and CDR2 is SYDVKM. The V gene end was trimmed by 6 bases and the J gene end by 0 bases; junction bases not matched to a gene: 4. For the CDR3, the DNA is TGTGCCAGCAGGGGGGGGACAGTGAACACTGAAGCTTTCTTT. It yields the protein CASRGGTVNTEAFF.

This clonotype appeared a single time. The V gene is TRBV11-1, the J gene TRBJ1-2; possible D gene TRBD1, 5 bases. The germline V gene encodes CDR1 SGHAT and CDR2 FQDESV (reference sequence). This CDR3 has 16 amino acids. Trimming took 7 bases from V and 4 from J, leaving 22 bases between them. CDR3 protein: CASIKSVGVRGYGYTF. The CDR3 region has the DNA TGTGCCAGCATCAAATCGGTGGGGGTTAGGGGCTATGGCTACACCTTC.

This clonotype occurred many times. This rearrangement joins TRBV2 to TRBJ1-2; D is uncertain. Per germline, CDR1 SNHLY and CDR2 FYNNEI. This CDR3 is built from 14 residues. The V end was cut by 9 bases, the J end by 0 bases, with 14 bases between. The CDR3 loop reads CASYPDAANYGYTF. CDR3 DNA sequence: TGTGCCAGTTATCCTGACGCAGCTAACTATGGCTACACCTTC.

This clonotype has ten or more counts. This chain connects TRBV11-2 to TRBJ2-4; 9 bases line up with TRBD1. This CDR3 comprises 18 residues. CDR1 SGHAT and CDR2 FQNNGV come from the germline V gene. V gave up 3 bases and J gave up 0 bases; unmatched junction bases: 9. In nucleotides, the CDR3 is TGTGCCAGCAGCTTCCCGGACAGGGGAAATTTAGCCAAAAACATTCAGTACTTC. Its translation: CASSFPDRGNLAKNIQYF.

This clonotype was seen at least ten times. The CDR3 here is CASSYSSIGSGYTF. The CDR3 DNA reads as TGTGCCAGCAGTTACTCCAGCATAGGTAGTGGCTACACCTTC. The chain employs TRBV6-5 and TRBJ1-2; D unclear. The CDR3 spans 14 residues. Per germline, CDR1 MNHEY and CDR2 SVGAGI. The ends were cut back, 0 bases at V and 7 bases at J, with 12 bases in the middle.